A selection of T cell receptor beta chains follows, all from one sample in a study of T cells in Graves' hyperthyroidism and ophthalmopathy. Each CDR3 protein gets one entry after TCRdb re-called the multiplex PCR reads with MiXCR. In the table there are around 690,000 distinct CDR3 sequences, roughly 17% of which are singletons. The sequencing input was blood. The origin of the receptors is a man aged 50-59 years with Graves' hyperthyroidism. CDR3s include the opening cysteine and the closing phenylalanine or tryptophan. The D gene is left open where the match is weak. A row's size may be missing; if present it is once, few, many or a size class.

j_call clone_size cdr3_length v_call d_call cdr3_aa cdr3_nt
TRBJ1-3 few 15 TRBV6-1 . CASRTRADSGNTIYF TGTGCCAGCCGAACGAGGGCCGACTCTGGAAACACCATATATTTT
TRBJ2-3 many 18 TRBV28 . CASSLSLSGGPPSDTQYF TGTGCCAGCAGTTTATCCCTTAGCGGTGGCCCGCCCTCAGATACGCAGTATTTT
TRBJ1-5 . 16 TRBV28 . CASSPRSLTSNQPQHF TGTGCCAGCAGTCCCCGGTCATTAACTAGCAATCAGCCCCAGCATTTT
TRBJ2-3 few 17 TRBV7-2 TRBD2 CASSLVASGLFTDTQYF TGTGCCAGCAGCTTAGTAGCTAGCGGGCTCTTCACAGATACGCAGTATTTT
TRBJ2-3 many 11 TRBV18 . CASSNTDTQYF TGTGCCAGCAGTAACACAGATACGCAGTATTTT
TRBJ1-2 . 13 TRBV6-1 . CASSESSNYGYTF TGTGCCAGCAGTGAGAGTTCTAACTATGGCTACACCTTC
TRBJ1-1 many 11 TRBV9 . CASSARPEAFF TGTGCCAGCAGCGCCCGGCCTGAAGCTTTCTTT
TRBJ2-7 many 15 TRBV18 TRBD2 CASSPPTSGEHEQYF TGTGCCAGCTCACCACCGACTAGCGGAGAACACGAGCAGTACTTC
TRBJ2-1 many 13 TRBV2 . CASSDRGFNEQFF TGTGCCAGCAGTGACAGAGGGTTCAATGAGCAGTTCTTC
TRBJ1-5 few 17 TRBV19 . CASSITGRAGRKQPQHF TGTGCCAGTAGTATTACTGGAAGGGCAGGGAGGAAACAGCCCCAGCATTTT
TRBJ1-2 . 12 TRBV6-2/TRBV6-3 . CASSYSDGSYTF TGTGCCAGCAGTTACTCGGACGGGTCCTACACCTTC
TRBJ2-1 . 20 TRBV10-3 TRBD2 CATLGQGTSGRLDAYNEQFF TGTGCCACCCTTGGACAGGGGACTAGCGGGCGACTTGATGCGTACAATGAGCAGTTCTTC
TRBJ1-2 few 15 TRBV6-5 . CASSYFDKAGYGYTF TGTGCCAGCAGTTACTTCGACAAGGCTGGCTATGGCTACACCTTC
TRBJ2-7 . 15 TRBV6-1 TRBD2 CASSASGRLTYEQYF TGTGCCAGCAGTGCTAGCGGCCGTTTAACCTACGAGCAGTACTTC
TRBJ2-7 many 14 TRBV7-2 TRBD2 CASSLAGRVNEQYF TGTGCCAGCAGCTTAGCGGGGAGGGTCAACGAGCAGTACTTC
TRBJ2-3 few 12 TRBV29-1 . CSVEDGTDTQYF TGCAGCGTTGAAGATGGAACAGATACGCAGTATTTT
TRBJ1-2 many 12 TRBV29-1 . CSVEDYLGGYTF TGCAGCGTTGAAGACTATCTAGGAGGCTACACCTTC
TRBJ1-3 many 15 TRBV2 TRBD1 CASSPRTGGGNTIYF TGTGCCAGCAGTCCGCGGACAGGGGGTGGAAACACCATATATTTT
TRBJ2-7 many 14 TRBV24-1 . CATSDSPDSYEQYF TGTGCCACCAGTGATTCCCCGGATTCCTACGAGCAGTACTTC
TRBJ1-1 few 14 TRBV7-9 TRBD1 CASSPRGWDTEAFF TGTGCCAGCAGCCCCAGGGGGTGGGACACTGAAGCTTTCTTT
TRBJ1-2 few 13 TRBV18 . CASTRDPPGGYTF TGTGCCAGCACCCGGGATCCCCCCGGAGGCTACACCTTC